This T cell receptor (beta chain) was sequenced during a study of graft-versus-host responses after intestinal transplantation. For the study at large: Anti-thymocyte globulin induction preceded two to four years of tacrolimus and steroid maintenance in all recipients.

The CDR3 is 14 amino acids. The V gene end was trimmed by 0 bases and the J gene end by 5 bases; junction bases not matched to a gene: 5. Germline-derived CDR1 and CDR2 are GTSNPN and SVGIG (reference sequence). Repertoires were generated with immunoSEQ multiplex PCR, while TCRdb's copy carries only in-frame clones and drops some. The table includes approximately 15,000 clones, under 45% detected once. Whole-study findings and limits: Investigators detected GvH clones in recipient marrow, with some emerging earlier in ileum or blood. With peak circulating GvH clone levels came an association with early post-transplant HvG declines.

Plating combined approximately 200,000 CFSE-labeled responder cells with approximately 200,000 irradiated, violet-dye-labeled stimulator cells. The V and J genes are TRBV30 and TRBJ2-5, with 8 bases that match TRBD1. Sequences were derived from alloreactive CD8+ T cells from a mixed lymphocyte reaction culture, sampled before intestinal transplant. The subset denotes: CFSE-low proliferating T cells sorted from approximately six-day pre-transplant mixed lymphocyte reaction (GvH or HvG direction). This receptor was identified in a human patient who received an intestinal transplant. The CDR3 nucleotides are TGTGCCTGGAGTGTAACAGGGGGTATGGAGACCCAGTACTTC. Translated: CAWSVTGGMETQYF.